The following is a T cell receptor beta chain sequence with its context. Its antigen is currently unknown. DNA at roughly 0.2 ug, 25,000 to 35,000 T cell genomes, went into sorted-subset replicate PCRs. Only in-frame clones appear in the TCRdb table, and some are missing; sequencing was by immunoSEQ multiplex PCR. The top ten clones hold nearly 25% of a sample with about 870,000 clones, 85% to 95% of them seen once. CD45RO-negative, CCR7-selected cells formed the naive CD8 fraction, which excluded terminally differentiated effector memory CD45RA+ cells. Trimming pared 0 bases from V and 4 bases from J, leaving 13 bases between. This CDR3 has 16 residues. Germline CDR1 reads MGHRA; CDR2 reads YSYEKL. This specimen belongs to a study of shared clonotypes between healthy human individuals. Points from the study as a whole: Sampling included only blood; tissue repertoires likely differ. The study found about 4.6% of naive CD4 clonotypes shared across a handful of donors.

The rearrangement joins TRBV4-1 to TRBJ2-1; D might be TRBD2 (5 bases). The clonotype originates from a man aged 25-45 years in good health. Material: naive CD8+ T cells sorted from blood. CDR3 protein: CASSQDETGFYNEQFF. The CDR3 coding sequence is TGCGCCAGCAGCCAAGATGAAACGGGATTTTACAATGAGCAGTTCTTC.